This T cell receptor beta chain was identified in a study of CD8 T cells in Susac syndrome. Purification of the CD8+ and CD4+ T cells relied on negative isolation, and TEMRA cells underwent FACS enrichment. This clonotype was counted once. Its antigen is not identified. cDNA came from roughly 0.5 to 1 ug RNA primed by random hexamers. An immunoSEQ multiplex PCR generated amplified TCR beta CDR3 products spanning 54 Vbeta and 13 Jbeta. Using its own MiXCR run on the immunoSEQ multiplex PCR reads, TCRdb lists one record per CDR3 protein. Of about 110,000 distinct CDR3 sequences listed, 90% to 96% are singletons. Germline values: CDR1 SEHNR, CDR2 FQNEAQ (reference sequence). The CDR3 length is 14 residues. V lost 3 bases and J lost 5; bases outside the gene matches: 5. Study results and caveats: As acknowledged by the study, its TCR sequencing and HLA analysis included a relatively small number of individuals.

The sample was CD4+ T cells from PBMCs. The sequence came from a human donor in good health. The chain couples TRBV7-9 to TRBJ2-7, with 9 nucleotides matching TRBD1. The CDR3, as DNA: TGTGCCAGCAGCTTGGGACAGGGTCTCGACGAGCAGTACTTC. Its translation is CASSLGQGLDEQYF.